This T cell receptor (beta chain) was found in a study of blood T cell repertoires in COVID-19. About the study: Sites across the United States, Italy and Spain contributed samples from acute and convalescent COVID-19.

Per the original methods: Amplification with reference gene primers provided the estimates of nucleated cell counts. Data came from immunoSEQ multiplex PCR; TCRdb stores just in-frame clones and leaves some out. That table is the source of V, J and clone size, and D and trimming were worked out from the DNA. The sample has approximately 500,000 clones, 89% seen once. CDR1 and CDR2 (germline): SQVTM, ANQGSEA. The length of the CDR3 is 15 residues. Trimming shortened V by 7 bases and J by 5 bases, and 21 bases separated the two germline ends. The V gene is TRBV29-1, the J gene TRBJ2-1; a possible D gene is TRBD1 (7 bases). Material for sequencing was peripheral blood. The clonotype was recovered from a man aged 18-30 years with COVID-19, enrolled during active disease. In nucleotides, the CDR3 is TGCAGCGGGCGACAGGGAGGCAGTGGGAACAATGAGCAGTTCTTC. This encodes CSGRQGGSGNNEQFF.